The rows below give T cell receptor beta chains drawn from one sample of a study of shared clonotypes between healthy human individuals. Measured with immunoSEQ multiplex PCR; TCRdb has only the in-frame clones, and not every one. The data hold 2 million to 2.5 million clones, with 90% to 95% observed a single time. Input material: naive CD4+ T cells from PBMCs. The receptors were gathered from a man between 18 and 29 years old in good health. Some clones in this sample may be carry-over from other donors' samples. CDR3s include the opening cysteine and the closing phenylalanine or tryptophan. Each record gives: D gene, clone size, V gene, J gene, CDR3 DNA, CDR3 protein. D genes are given only for firm matches. The size of a clone is reported for some rows only, either as once, few or many, or as a class for expanded clones.

D: NA; size: NA; V: TRBV4-1; J: TRBJ1-1; DNA: TGCGCCAGCAGCCAAGATTACCGGAACACTGAAGCTTTCTTT; CDR3: CASSQDYRNTEAFF
D: NA; size: once; V: TRBV28; J: TRBJ2-7; DNA: TGTGCCAGCAGAGCCAGGTGGGACGAGCAGTACTTC; CDR3: CASRARWDEQYF
D: NA; size: NA; V: TRBV2; J: TRBJ2-3; DNA: TGTGCCAGCAGAAGAATGGAAGCTAGTGGGACAGATACGCAGTATTTT; CDR3: CASRRMEASGTDTQYF
D: TRBD1; size: NA; V: TRBV28; J: TRBJ1-2; DNA: TGTGCCAGCGAAGGGACAGGTCCTAACTATGGCTACACCTTC; CDR3: CASEGTGPNYGYTF
D: TRBD1; size: NA; V: TRBV6-1; J: TRBJ1-1; DNA: TGTGCCAGCAGCCGGACAGGGGAAGGCACTGAAGCTTTCTTT; CDR3: CASSRTGEGTEAFF
D: NA; size: NA; V: TRBV28; J: TRBJ1-1; DNA: TGTGCCAGCAGTTCCACCGAAATTTACAGGATCAAGGTTAGGGGCACTGAAGCTTTCTTT; CDR3: CASSSTEIYRIKVRGTEAFF
D: TRBD1; size: NA; V: TRBV9; J: TRBJ1-3; DNA: TGTGCCAGCAGCCTTGACAGGGGGCAAAGTAGAAACACCATATATTTT; CDR3: CASSLDRGQSRNTIYF
D: TRBD1; size: NA; V: TRBV4-3; J: TRBJ1-3; DNA: TGCGCCAGCAGCCTAGAGGGGGCCTACTCTGGAAACACCATATATTTT; CDR3: CASSLEGAYSGNTIYF
D: NA; size: NA; V: TRBV29-1; J: TRBJ2-2; DNA: TGCAGCGCCTCGCAGACCGGGGAGCTGTTTTTT; CDR3: CSASQTGELFF
D: TRBD2; size: NA; V: TRBV5-1; J: TRBJ2-3; DNA: TGCGCCAGCAGCTTGGCCTCGGGGGGACGGGCAGATACGCAGTATTTT; CDR3: CASSLASGGRADTQYF
D: TRBD2; size: once; V: TRBV11-2; J: TRBJ2-1; DNA: TGTGCCAGCAGCCCCGGGACTAGCGGGAGCCTCTCCTACAATGAGCAGTTCTTC; CDR3: CASSPGTSGSLSYNEQFF
D: NA; size: NA; V: TRBV6-1; J: TRBJ1-4; DNA: TGTGCCAGCAGGGACTTTCTGGGGGAAGATGAAAAACTGTTTTTT; CDR3: CASRDFLGEDEKLFF
D: TRBD1; size: NA; V: TRBV5-1; J: TRBJ2-5; DNA: TGCGCCAGCAGCTTCGACGCCAGTGGGACAGCAGAGACCCAGTACTTC; CDR3: CASSFDASGTAETQYF
D: TRBD2; size: once; V: TRBV5-1; J: TRBJ2-7; DNA: TGCGCCAGCAGCTTGCTAGCGGCGAACTACGAGCAGTACTTC; CDR3: CASSLLAANYEQYF
D: NA; size: once; V: TRBV28; J: TRBJ1-6; DNA: TGTGCCAGCAGGGCCCCGAGGGGTAGTGGTTCACCCCTCCACTTT; CDR3: CASRAPRGSGSPLHF
D: NA; size: NA; V: TRBV7-3; J: TRBJ1-1; DNA: TGTGCCAGCAGCTTAACCGGGGCCAGCACTGAAGCTTTCTTT; CDR3: CASSLTGASTEAFF
D: NA; size: NA; V: TRBV28; J: TRBJ2-3; DNA: TGTGCCAGCAGTTTGATCCTAGCGACTATTACAGATACGCAGTATTTT; CDR3: CASSLILATITDTQYF
D: TRBD1; size: NA; V: TRBV9; J: TRBJ1-3; DNA: TGTGCCAGCAGCGTAGCAAACCCCGGGACAGGGTTAAACACCATATATTTT; CDR3: CASSVANPGTGLNTIYF
D: TRBD1; size: NA; V: TRBV5-1; J: TRBJ2-5; DNA: TGCGCCAGCAGACAGTCAACCGGGACAGGGGTTGAGACCCAGTACTTC; CDR3: CASRQSTGTGVETQYF
D: NA; size: NA; V: TRBV9; J: TRBJ2-3; DNA: TGTGCCAGCAGCCAATACTCCCGGGGCACAGATACGCAGTATTTT; CDR3: CASSQYSRGTDTQYF
D: NA; size: NA; V: TRBV11-2; J: TRBJ2-5; DNA: TGTGCCAGCAGCTGGCAAACCCAAGAGACCCAGTACTTC; CDR3: CASSWQTQETQYF
D: TRBD1; size: NA; V: TRBV4-1; J: TRBJ2-7; DNA: TGCGCCAGCAGCCAAAAGCTCGGGACAGGGAAAAGTTACGAGCAGTACTTC; CDR3: CASSQKLGTGKSYEQYF
D: NA; size: NA; V: TRBV5-1; J: TRBJ2-2; DNA: TGCGCCAGCAGCGTCCCCACAACCGGTGGCACCGGGGAGCTGTTTTTT; CDR3: CASSVPTTGGTGELFF
D: TRBD2; size: NA; V: TRBV5-1; J: TRBJ2-5; DNA: TGCGCCAGCAGCCGAGGACTAGTGGAGACCCAGTACTTC; CDR3: CASSRGLVETQYF